The T cell receptor (beta chain) under discussion was sequenced for a study of cytomegalovirus exposure and HLA in healthy donors. The wider study: An early release of data contained roughly 90 million unique TCRs, which came from HLA-typed donors. Whole-study results and caveats: An ancestry cluster, one associated with Asian ancestry, reportedly showed fewer N-insertions than the roughly 670-donor mean in a later analysis. HLA allele associations emerged for around 15,000 TCR beta sequences in a later analysis, at 0.05 false discovery rate.

Points on this clone: The antigen remains unidentified.

The PCR was carried out with 60 Vbeta primers and 13 Jbeta primers. The method was immunoSEQ multiplex PCR; TCRdb's version includes in-frame clones alone and lacks a portion of them. The table records 100,000 or so clones, about 74% of them present only once. Deletions cut 5 bases from V and 5 bases from J, with 9 bases between. CDR3 length: 12 amino acids. The germline CDR1 and CDR2 sequences are KGHSH and LQKENI. The rearrangement links TRBV18 to TRBJ2-5; unclear D gene. Source material: PBMCs. The origin of this receptor is a female donor in good health and CMV-seropositive. Here the CDR3 reads CASSSYVETQYF. CDR3 sequence (DNA): TGTGCCAGCTCATCGTATGTGGAGACCCAGTACTTC. Complete variable domain (other parts from reference TRBV18 and TRBJ2-5): NAGVMQNPRHLVRRRGQEARLRCSPMKGHSHVYWYRQLPEEGLKFMVYLQKENIIDESGMPKERFSAEFPKEGPSILRIQQVVRGDSAAYFCASSSYVETQYFGPGTRLLVL.